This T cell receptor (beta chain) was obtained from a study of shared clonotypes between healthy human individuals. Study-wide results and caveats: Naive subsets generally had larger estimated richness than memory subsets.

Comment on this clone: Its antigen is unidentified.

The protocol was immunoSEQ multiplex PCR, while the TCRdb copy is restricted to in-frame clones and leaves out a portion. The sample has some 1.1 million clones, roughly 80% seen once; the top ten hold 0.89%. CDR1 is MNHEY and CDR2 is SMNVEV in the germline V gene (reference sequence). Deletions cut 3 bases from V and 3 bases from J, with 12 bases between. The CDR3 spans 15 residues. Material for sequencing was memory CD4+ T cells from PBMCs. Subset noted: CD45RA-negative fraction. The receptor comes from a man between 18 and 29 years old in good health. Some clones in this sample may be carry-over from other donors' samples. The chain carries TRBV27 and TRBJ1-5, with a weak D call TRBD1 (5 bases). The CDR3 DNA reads TGTGCCAGCAGTTTTTTAGGGACCCCCAATCAGCCCCAGCATTTT. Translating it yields CASSFLGTPNQPQHF.